What follows is one TCR beta chain and its context. Its antigen is as yet unknown. V lost 1 base and J lost 5; bases outside the gene matches: 8. The CDR3 has 16 amino acids. Germline V gene lookup returns CDR1 SEHNR and CDR2 FQNEAQ (reference sequence). The sample originates from a study of graft-versus-host responses after intestinal transplantation. Study information: Recipients uniformly received anti-thymocyte globulin induction, followed by tacrolimus and steroids for 2 to 4 years.

Clones were sequenced by immunoSEQ multiplex PCR, and TCRdb holds only the in-frame ones, with some missing. The sample yields more than 4,500 clones, 85% to 90% seen once. Intraepithelial plus lamina propria lymphocytes were released by processing graft tissue. General study findings and limits: Ileal or blood samples showed some GvH clones first, and such clones were also found in recipient marrow.

The specimen comprised ileum tissue, sampled 156 days after intestinal transplant. J is TRBJ2-5 and V is TRBV7-9, with TRBD1 identical over 9 bases. The clonotype originates from a human patient who received an intestinal transplant, so some T cells may come from the graft donor. CDR3 in DNA: TGTGCCAGCAGCTTAGGCCGGGACAGGGAAGGTGAGACCCAGTACTTC. Its protein is CASSLGRDREGETQYF.